This TCR beta chain emerged from a study of T cell repertoires in cytomegalovirus infection. Across the whole study: From public TCR beta signatures came an indication of both CMV infection and matching HLA type.

Study results and caveats: Clonotype analysis showed dominance of the ex vivo response by HLA-C-restricted CMV-specific TCR beta clonotypes. Cumulated frequencies of public TCR beta families served to identify carriers of CMV plus the relevant HLA.

Details on this clonotype: Its antigen is unknown.

V was clipped by 0 bases and J by 12 bases; unmatched bases: 6. This CDR3 spans 16 amino acids. The V gene's germline CDR1 is SGHAT and CDR2 FQNNGV. TCRdb redid the calling of the reads with MiXCR, one entry per CDR3 protein. The data show roughly 500,000 distinct CDR3 sequences, roughly 43% seen once. This TCR came from a human donor in good health (CMV status not recorded). Some clones in this sample may be carry-over from other donors' samples. This chain joins TRBV11-2 and TRBJ2-1, with 15 bases that match TRBD2. The sample here was cultured PBMCs, taken from culture after CMV antigen stimulation. Here the CDR3 reads CASSLDPGLAGGGQFF. Written as DNA, the CDR3 is TGTGCCAGCAGCTTAGACCCCGGACTAGCGGGAGGGGGGCAGTTCTTC.